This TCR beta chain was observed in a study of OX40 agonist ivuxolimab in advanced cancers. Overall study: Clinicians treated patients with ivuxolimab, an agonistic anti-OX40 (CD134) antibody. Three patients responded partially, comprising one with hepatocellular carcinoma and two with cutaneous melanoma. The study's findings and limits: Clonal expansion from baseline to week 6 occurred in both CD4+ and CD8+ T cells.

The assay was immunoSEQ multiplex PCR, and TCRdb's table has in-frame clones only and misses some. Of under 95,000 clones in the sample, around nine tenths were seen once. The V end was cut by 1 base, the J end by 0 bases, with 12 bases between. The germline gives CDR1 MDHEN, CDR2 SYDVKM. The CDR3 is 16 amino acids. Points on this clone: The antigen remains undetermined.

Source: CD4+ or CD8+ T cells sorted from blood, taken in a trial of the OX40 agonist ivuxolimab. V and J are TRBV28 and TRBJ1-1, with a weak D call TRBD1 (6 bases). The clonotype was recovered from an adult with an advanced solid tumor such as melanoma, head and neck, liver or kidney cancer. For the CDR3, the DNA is TGTGCCAGCAGTTTATCGCAGGGGAGGATGAACACTGAAGCTTTCTTT. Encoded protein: CASSLSQGRMNTEAFF.